One sample yielded the 9 T cell receptor beta chains listed below, sequenced in a study of response to subunit inactivated influenza vaccine. One entry per CDR3 protein, called by TCRdb with MiXCR from the RT-PCR reads. The sample holds around 470,000 distinct CDR3 sequences, 6% to 9% seen once. Specimen: PBMCs from blood, collected roughly 24 months after vaccination. These receptors all stem from a man aged 50-75 years who received an inactivated influenza vaccine.

This clonotype was detected only a few times. This chain connects TRBV20-1 to TRBJ2-4, with 10 bases aligning to TRBD2. V gave up 6 bases and J gave up 8 bases; unmatched junction bases: 7. Germline CDR1 is DFQATT and CDR2 is SNEGSKA (reference sequence). The CDR3 has 13 residues. CDR3 region: CSATLAGEDIQYF. The CDR3 DNA sequence: TGCAGTGCCACTCTAGCGGGAGAGGACATTCAGTACTTC.

This clonotype was counted at least ten times. V and J are TRBV5-1 and TRBJ2-3; possible D gene TRBD2, 6 bases. This CDR3 is built from 15 residues. The V and J ends lost 7 bases and 2 bases respectively, with 17 bases between them. Germline lookup yields CDR1 SGHRS and CDR2 YFSETQ. CDR3 nucleotides: TGCGCCAGCGGGGCCGGGACTCGCTACACAGATACGCAGTATTTT. This sequence encodes CASGAGTRYTDTQYF.

This clonotype has more than one count but fewer than ten. The chain carries TRBV7-2 and TRBJ2-1; 9 positions agree with TRBD2. CDR1 is SGHTA and CDR2 is FQGNSA in the germline V gene. This CDR3 has 17 amino acids. The J segment lost 8 bases and the V segment lost 5 bases, leaving 16 bases of the junction unmatched. The CDR3 DNA reads as TGTGCCAGCAGCACCCCTCCTGGCGGGGGGGCCCTTGATGAGCAGTTCTTC. Its protein product is CASSTPPGGGALDEQFF.

The rearrangement links TRBV29-1 to TRBJ1-1; weak D call: TRBD1 (6 bases). The CDR3 loop spans 13 amino acids. Trimming took off 6 bases at V and 2 bases at J, with 13 bases between the two ends. CDR1 and CDR2 from the germline V gene are SQVTM and ANQGSEA. Here the CDR3 reads CSVKTGPNTEAFF. The CDR3 nucleotides are TGCAGCGTAAAAACAGGGCCTAACACTGAAGCTTTCTTT. Complete variable domain (other parts from reference TRBV29-1 and TRBJ1-1): SAVISQKPSRDICQRGTSLTIQCQVDSQVTMMFWYRQQPGQSLTLIATANQGSEATYESGFVIDKFPISRPNLTFSTLTVSNMSPEDSSIYLCSVKTGPNTEAFFGQGTRLTVV.

The CDR3 reads CASSLQGVNTEAFF. The DNA of the CDR3 is TGTGCCAGCAGCTTACAGGGGGTGAACACTGAAGCTTTCTTT. The chain is built from TRBV7-2 and TRBJ1-1; TRBD1 matches at 7 bases. The V segment lost 2 bases and the J segment 0 bases; nucleotides outside the gene matches: 0. The CDR3 is 14 amino acids. CDR1 SGHTA and CDR2 FQGNSA come from the germline V gene. Drawing the rest from reference TRBV7-2 and TRBJ1-1, the complete variable domain is GAGVSQSPSNKVTEKGKDVELRCDPISGHTALYWYRQSLGQGLEFLIYFQGNSAPDKSGLPSDRFSAERTGGSVSTLTIQRTQQEDSAVYLCASSLQGVNTEAFFGQGTRLTVV.

This clonotype came up many times. The V call is TRBV29-1, the J call TRBJ2-7, with 10 bases identical to TRBD1. J gave up 2 bases and V 6 bases, and 10 bases lay outside the gene matches. Germline CDR1 is SQVTM and CDR2 is ANQGSEA. This CDR3 comprises 15 residues. CDR3 region: CSVLSGTGETYEQYF. In DNA, the CDR3 is TGCAGCGTGCTGTCCGGGACAGGGGAAACCTACGAGCAGTACTTC.

This clonotype was found many times. The V and J genes are TRBV4-3 and TRBJ2-2, with a tentative D call TRBD2 (5 bases). Germline V gene lookup returns CDR1 LGHNA and CDR2 YSLEER. CDR3 length: 16 amino acids. Trimming left V 0 bases short and J 4 bases short, with 12 bases between. The DNA for the CDR3 is TGCGCCAGCAGCCAAGATTCGGGGTGGACCACCGGGGAGCTGTTTTTT. Translated: CASSQDSGWTTGELFF.

V and J are TRBV11-2 and TRBJ2-3; D gene ambiguous. The CDR3 has 15 residues. Germline CDR1 and CDR2: SGHAT and FQNNGV. V lost 2 bases, J lost 0 bases, and 9 bases lay in between. Here the CDR3 reads CASSLSISSTDTQYF. CDR3 sequence (DNA): TGTGCCAGCAGCTTATCAATTAGTAGCACAGATACGCAGTATTTT.

Many counts were recorded for this clonotype. The V and J genes are TRBV20-1 and TRBJ2-7; D possibly uses TRBD1 or TRBD2 (5 bases each). This CDR3 is 19 amino acids long. CDR1 DFQATT and CDR2 SNEGSKA come from the germline V gene (reference sequence). V dropped 1 base and J dropped 0 bases, with 25 bases sitting between them. The CDR3 sequence is CSARARVLPGRLNSYEQYF. The DNA for the CDR3 is TGCAGTGCTAGAGCCAGGGTACTCCCGGGACGCCTAAACTCCTACGAGCAGTACTTC.